This TCR beta chain was sequenced for a study of cytomegalovirus exposure and HLA in healthy donors. PCR involved 60 Vbeta and 13 Jbeta primers. Here immunoSEQ multiplex PCR was the method, and the copy in TCRdb shows in-frame clones only, minus some. Of 120,000 or so clones listed, roughly 78% are singletons. This clonotype originated in a man aged 25 to 45 in good health and CMV-seropositive. Sequencing input: PBMCs.

The CDR3 DNA reads TGTGCCAGCAGTGAAGGAGGCAACTATGGCTACACCTTC. Translating it yields CASSEGGNYGYTF. The chain links TRBV25-1 to TRBJ1-2; D is uncertain. The germline CDR1 and CDR2 sequences are MGHDK and SYGVNS. This CDR3 has 13 residues. The V gene lost 2 bases and the J gene lost 2 bases, with 6 bases spanning the gap.